This is a list of T cell receptor beta chains from one sample in a study of blood T cell repertoires in COVID-19. Assay: immunoSEQ multiplex PCR; the TCRdb copy retains only in-frame clones and omits some. The sample contains tens of thousands of clones, around 81% of which appear only once. Sample: peripheral blood. All receptors derive from a woman in her sixties or seventies with acute or convalescent COVID-19. Both conserved end residues are part of each CDR3. D genes are given only for firm matches. A row's size may be missing; if present it is once, few, many or a size class.

>few|TRBV9|TRBJ1-6|TRBD1
CASSADRADNSPLHF
TGTGCCAGCAGCGCCGACAGGGCGGACAATTCACCCCTCCACTTT
>.|TRBV2|TRBJ1-2|TRBD1
CASRGDRVEGYTF
TGTGCCAGCAGGGGGGACAGGGTGGAAGGCTACACCTTC
>few|TRBV7-9|TRBJ1-1|TRBD1
CASSQRLRQGAVSDEAFF
TGTGCCAGCAGCCAACGGCTCCGACAGGGCGCGGTATCAGATGAAGCTTTCTTT
>.|TRBV4-1|TRBJ2-1|.
CASSQAYAAQRNEQFF
TGCGCCAGCAGCCAGGCTTACGCAGCCCAGCGGAATGAGCAGTTCTTC
>.|TRBV12-3/TRBV12-4|TRBJ2-7|.
CASRNSISYEQYF
TGTGCCAGCAGAAACAGTATCTCCTACGAGCAGTACTTC
>.|TRBV18|TRBJ1-6|.
CASSPLVNSPLHF
TGTGCCAGCTCACCACTAGTTAATTCACCCCTCCACTTT
>.|TRBV19|TRBJ2-7|TRBD2
CASSRGGTGSYEQYF
TGTGCCAGTAGTAGGGGGGGAACCGGCTCCTACGAGCAGTACTTC
>.|TRBV7-9|TRBJ1-5|TRBD1
CASSLQGVEGNQPQHF
TGTGCCAGCAGTCTCCAGGGGGTCGAAGGCAATCAGCCCCAGCATTTT
>.|TRBV3-1/TRBV3-2|TRBJ2-1|.
CASSQDRKPEQFF
TGTGCCAGCAGCCAAGATAGAAAGCCTGAGCAGTTCTTC
>few|TRBV3-1/TRBV3-2|TRBJ2-7|TRBD2
CASSQDVSASGSYEQYF
TGTGCCAGCAGCCAAGACGTTAGCGCTAGCGGCTCCTACGAGCAGTACTTC
>.|TRBV4-1|TRBJ2-7|.
CASSQDRGRGWGEQYF
TGCGCCAGCAGCCAAGATAGGGGCAGGGGATGGGGCGAGCAGTACTTC
>.|TRBV5-1|TRBJ1-3|.
CASSFSSGNTIYF
TGCGCCAGCAGCTTTAGTTCCGGAAACACCATATATTTT
>.|TRBV18|TRBJ1-5|.
CASSPYEVRNQPQHF
TGTGCCAGCTCACCATACGAGGTGCGCAATCAGCCCCAGCATTTT
>.|TRBV14|TRBJ1-2|TRBD1
CASSQFEGTGRGYTF
TGTGCCAGCAGCCAATTTGAAGGGACAGGGCGAGGCTACACCTTC
>.|TRBV5-4|TRBJ2-7|TRBD2
CASSLMAGGPYEQYF
TGTGCCAGCAGCTTGATGGCGGGGGGGCCCTACGAGCAGTACTTC
>.|TRBV12-5|TRBJ1-6|.
CASGSARGASLPYNSPLHF
TGTGCTAGTGGTTCCGCCCGGGGTGCCTCACTACCCTATAATTCACCCCTCCACTTT
>few|TRBV3-1/TRBV3-2|TRBJ2-3|.
CASSQGGPTDTQYF
TGTGCCAGCAGCCAAGGGGGGCCTACAGATACGCAGTATTTT
>.|TRBV6-5|TRBJ1-3|TRBD1
CAIHIQGAGNTIYF
TGTGCCATCCATATACAGGGGGCAGGAAACACCATATATTTT
>.|TRBV5-1|TRBJ1-1|.
CASSLGGRGAYTEAFF
TGCGCCAGCAGCTTGGGGGGAAGGGGCGCTTACACTGAAGCTTTCTTT
>.|TRBV6-1|TRBJ1-2|.
CASSQFGGGGYTF
TGTGCCAGCAGTCAGTTTGGGGGCGGGGGCTACACCTTC
>.|TRBV3-1/TRBV3-2|TRBJ1-1|.
CASSRDSSTEAFF
TGTGCCAGCAGCCGAGACAGTTCCACTGAAGCTTTCTTT
>.|TRBV5-1|TRBJ2-3|.
CASSLTASGDTQYF
TGCGCCAGCAGCTTGACGGCATCAGGGGATACGCAGTATTTT
>.|TRBV6-6|TRBJ1-3|TRBD1
CASSYSQGASGNTIYF
TGTGCCAGCAGTTACTCACAGGGGGCTTCTGGAAACACCATATATTTT
>.|TRBV3-1/TRBV3-2|TRBJ1-1|TRBD1
CASSQGQGIVAEAFF
TGTGCCAGCAGCCAAGGACAGGGGATTGTAGCTGAAGCTTTCTTT
>.|TRBV2|TRBJ2-1|.
CATRAGPGDEQFF
TGTGCCACCAGGGCGGGCCCCGGAGATGAGCAGTTCTTC
>.|TRBV7-6|TRBJ2-2|.
CASRGAPGTGELFF
TGTGCCAGCAGGGGGGCCCCAGGAACCGGGGAGCTGTTTTTT
>.|TRBV2|TRBJ2-7|TRBD2
CAVGLDAGGSYEQYF
TGTGCCGTCGGGCTGGACGCGGGGGGGTCCTACGAGCAGTACTTC
>.|TRBV29-1|TRBJ1-2|.
CSVEKRRGPNYGYTF
TGCAGCGTGGAGAAGCGGAGGGGTCCTAACTATGGCTACACCTTC
>.|TRBV19|TRBJ2-7|TRBD1
CASSIPGQGYEQYF
TGTGCCAGTAGTATCCCCGGACAGGGCTACGAGCAGTACTTC
>once|TRBV3-1/TRBV3-2|TRBJ1-2|TRBD1
CASSQGLGQSIYTF
TGTGCCAGCAGCCAAGGCCTGGGACAGTCCATCTACACCTTC
>few|TRBV5-6|TRBJ1-1|.
CASSVGQNTEAFF
TGTGCCAGCAGCGTGGGACAGAACACTGAAGCTTTCTTT